A selection of T cell receptor beta chains follows, all from one sample in a study of T cell repertoires in cytomegalovirus infection. Each CDR3 protein is one row after TCRdb ran MiXCR on the reads. The profile covers a few hundred thousand distinct CDR3 sequences, with roughly 34% appearing a single time and about 14% taken by the ten largest. These receptors are not linked to any known antigen. Material: cultured PBMCs, obtained from culture after CMV antigen stimulation. These receptors were obtained from a human donor in good health (CMV status not recorded). Some clones in this sample may be carry-over from other donors' samples. The CDR3 runs from the conserved cysteine through the conserved F or W. A D gene is named only where the DNA matches it firmly. Clone size is shown for a subset of rows, as once, few, many or a class of expanded clone.

v_gene: TRBV29-1
abundance: -
j_gene: TRBJ2-1
d_gene: -
CDR3aa: CSVEDWGGETNNEQFF
CDR3nt: TGCAGCGTTGAAGATTGGGGCGGGGAAACAAACAATGAGCAGTTCTTC

v_gene: TRBV6-5
abundance: -
j_gene: TRBJ1-2
d_gene: TRBD1
CDR3aa: CASSYRDRGNYGYTF
CDR3nt: TGTGCCAGCAGTTACCGGGACAGGGGAAACTATGGCTACACCTTC

v_gene: TRBV19
abundance: few
j_gene: TRBJ2-2
d_gene: -
CDR3aa: CASSIRGWGAKTGELFF
CDR3nt: TGTGCCAGTAGTATAAGAGGATGGGGGGCTAAGACCGGGGAGCTGTTTTTT

v_gene: TRBV6-6
abundance: -
j_gene: TRBJ1-3
d_gene: -
CDR3aa: CASSTPEGRRNTIYF
CDR3nt: TGTGCCAGCAGTACCCCTGAAGGGAGAAGAAACACCATATATTTT

v_gene: TRBV6-8
abundance: -
j_gene: TRBJ1-3
d_gene: TRBD1
CDR3aa: CASTTGTGTGNTIYF
CDR3nt: TGTGCCAGCACAACCGGGACAGGGACTGGAAACACCATATATTTT

v_gene: TRBV2
abundance: -
j_gene: TRBJ2-1
d_gene: TRBD2
CDR3aa: CASTLSGSSYNEQFF
CDR3nt: TGTGCCAGCACCCTTAGCGGGAGCTCCTACAATGAGCAGTTCTTC

v_gene: TRBV7-9
abundance: few
j_gene: TRBJ2-5
d_gene: TRBD1
CDR3aa: CASSPRTGMVRRETQYF
CDR3nt: TGTGCCAGCAGCCCAAGGACAGGGATGGTTCGCCGAGAGACCCAGTACTTC

v_gene: TRBV10-3
abundance: few
j_gene: TRBJ2-7
d_gene: TRBD1
CDR3aa: CAISGRQGSNSYEQYF
CDR3nt: TGTGCCATCAGTGGCCGACAGGGGTCGAATTCCTACGAGCAGTACTTC

v_gene: TRBV27
abundance: once
j_gene: TRBJ2-2
d_gene: -
CDR3aa: CASSGSSSDYPENTGELFF
CDR3nt: TGTGCCAGCAGTGGCTCCAGTAGCGACTACCCGGAGAACACCGGGGAGCTGTTTTTT

v_gene: TRBV7-2
abundance: many
j_gene: TRBJ1-1
d_gene: -
CDR3aa: CASSSSRYTEAFF
CDR3nt: TGTGCCAGCAGCTCTTCGAGGTACACTGAAGCTTTCTTT

v_gene: TRBV27
abundance: -
j_gene: TRBJ2-1
d_gene: -
CDR3aa: CASTADLGEQFF
CDR3nt: TGTGCCAGCACAGCGGACCTAGGGGAGCAGTTCTTC

v_gene: TRBV12-3/TRBV12-4
abundance: once
j_gene: TRBJ1-1
d_gene: -
CDR3aa: CASTLDIMNTEAFF
CDR3nt: TGTGCCAGCACCCTGGACATCATGAACACTGAAGCTTTCTTT

v_gene: TRBV27
abundance: -
j_gene: TRBJ2-7
d_gene: -
CDR3aa: CASSAGHSYEQYF
CDR3nt: TGTGCCAGCAGTGCGGGACACTCCTACGAGCAGTACTTC

v_gene: TRBV7-9
abundance: -
j_gene: TRBJ2-5
d_gene: TRBD2
CDR3aa: CASSFPGLAGVWETQYF
CDR3nt: TGTGCCAGCAGCTTCCCCGGACTAGCGGGAGTTTGGGAGACCCAGTACTTC

v_gene: TRBV10-3
abundance: -
j_gene: TRBJ2-6
d_gene: TRBD2
CDR3aa: CAISGTSGRWANVLTF
CDR3nt: TGTGCCATCAGTGGTACTAGCGGGAGATGGGCCAACGTCCTGACTTTC

v_gene: TRBV7-6
abundance: many
j_gene: TRBJ2-1
d_gene: -
CDR3aa: CASSAQGSEQFF
CDR3nt: TGTGCCAGCAGCGCCCAGGGGAGTGAGCAGTTCTTC

v_gene: TRBV6-2/TRBV6-3
abundance: few
j_gene: TRBJ2-1
d_gene: -
CDR3aa: CASSYTGTEQFF
CDR3nt: TGTGCCAGCAGTTACACAGGGACTGAGCAGTTCTTC

v_gene: TRBV7-6
abundance: -
j_gene: TRBJ1-5
d_gene: -
CDR3aa: CASSPTSAGIGNQPQHF
CDR3nt: TGTGCCAGCAGCCCCACGTCGGCGGGTATTGGCAATCAGCCCCAGCATTTT

v_gene: TRBV2
abundance: -
j_gene: TRBJ2-5
d_gene: -
CDR3aa: CASSEMVPGETQYF
CDR3nt: TGTGCCAGCAGTGAAATGGTCCCTGGGGAGACCCAGTACTTC

v_gene: TRBV7-2
abundance: many
j_gene: TRBJ1-2
d_gene: -
CDR3aa: CASSLLSDELTGYGYTF
CDR3nt: TGTGCCAGCAGCTTACTTTCCGACGAGCTCACTGGCTATGGCTACACCTTC

v_gene: TRBV4-1
abundance: few
j_gene: TRBJ1-5
d_gene: TRBD1
CDR3aa: CASSQDLGRQGRQPQHF
CDR3nt: TGCGCCAGCAGCCAAGATCTCGGTCGACAGGGCAGACAGCCCCAGCATTTT